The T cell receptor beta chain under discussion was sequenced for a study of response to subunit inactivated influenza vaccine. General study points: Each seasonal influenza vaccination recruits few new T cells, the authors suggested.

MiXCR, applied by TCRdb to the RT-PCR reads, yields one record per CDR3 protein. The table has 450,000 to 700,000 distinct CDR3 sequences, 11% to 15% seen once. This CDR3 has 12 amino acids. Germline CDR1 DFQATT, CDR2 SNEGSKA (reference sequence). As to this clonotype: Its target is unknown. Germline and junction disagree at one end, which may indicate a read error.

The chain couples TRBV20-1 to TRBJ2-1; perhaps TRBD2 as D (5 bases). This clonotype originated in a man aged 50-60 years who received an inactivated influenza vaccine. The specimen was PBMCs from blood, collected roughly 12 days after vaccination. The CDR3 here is CSARLATPFMLF. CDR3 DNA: TGCAGTGCTAGACTAGCCACCCCCTTCATGCTCTTC.